This T cell receptor beta chain originates from a study of blood T cell repertoires in COVID-19 (TCRdb year 2020). About the study as a whole: The collaborator samples originated in the United States, Italy and Spain and spanned the acute and convalescent phases of COVID-19. Nearly every sample came with metadata listing a de-identified subject ID, COVID-19 status, age in years and sex. Where available, HLA class I and class II types were obtained from metadata supplied by the sample provider rather than from assay-based typing. Deeply sampled blood TCRbeta repertoires from subjects exposed to, actively infected with, or recovered from COVID-19 were included in the dataset. The repertoires were released in a freely available public database meant as a resource for research on the immune response to SARS-CoV-2. Samples came from the ongoing ImmuneRACE study (first 160 participants) plus 1,254 subjects from 6 global collaborators. The prospective study material was composed of cDNA or gDNA derived from T cells, B-cell-depleted T cells, or PBMCs. The paper as a whole reports these results and caveats: The quantity of clinical and demographic metadata differed by source and by participant and was supplied without curation.

Concerning this clone itself: The clone's antigen remains unknown. Base qualities are not provided; no much larger clone lies one nucleotide away.

TCRbeta CDR3 regions were amplified from genomic DNA by means of the immunoSEQ Assay, a bias-controlled multiplex PCR. The published analysis was carried out like this. The number of nucleated cells in each sample was estimated from the amplification of reference gene primers within the assay. Sequence reads were collapsed and filtered to measure the absolute abundance of every unique TCRbeta CDR3 rearrangement. Productive Simpson clonality was computed per sample as the square root of Simpson's diversity index over productive rearrangements. TCRdb's version of the immuneACCESS table is confined to in-frame rearrangements and falls short of the full clone set. An unresolved V gene accounts for under half of the shortfall where checked; the remainder is of unknown origin. Clonal size and the V and J genes are those of that table, whereas D and trimming came from the DNA. The sample contains around 180,000 clones, around two thirds of them found a single time. Less than 3% of the sample is in the top ten clones.

Whole blood was collected in K2EDTA tubes by collaborating institutions according to the institutions' own protocols. For TCRbeta analysis, collaborator samples were shipped as frozen whole blood, as isolated PBMCs, or as DNA extracted from either sample type. Sequencing was done on a sample of peripheral blood. The receptor was derived from a woman aged 80 or older with acute or convalescent COVID-19.

The CDR3 is CASSSRVNEQFF. The bases read TGTGCCAGCTCTTCCAGGGTTAATGAGCAGTTCTTC. The rearrangement combines TRBV18 with TRBJ2-1; perhaps TRBD1 is the D gene, with 5 bases matching. V lost 6 bases and J lost 7 bases; the stretch between them is 10 bases long. The CDR3 runs 12 residues from the cysteine to the phenylalanine. Kept here is only the CDR3 DNA, which spans 36 bases and is read in frame from base 1. Per the germline V gene, KGHSH is the CDR1 and LQKENI is the CDR2.